These T cell receptor beta chains were read from a single sample in a study of response to subunit inactivated influenza vaccine. Using its own MiXCR run on the RT-PCR reads, TCRdb lists one record per CDR3 protein. The sample shows about 500,000 distinct CDR3 sequences, 16% of them seen only once. The source was CD4+ T cells sorted from PBMCs, collected about 23 months after vaccination. Receptor source: a man aged 45 to 75 who received an inactivated influenza vaccine. Both conserved end residues are part of each CDR3. A D gene is named only where the DNA matches it firmly. Clone size appears in some rows only: once, few, many, or a class for an expanded clone.

>few|-|TRBV20-1|TRBJ2-5
CSAPLQETQYF
TGCAGTGCTCCACTCCAAGAGACCCAGTACTTC
>few|-|TRBV6-6|TRBJ2-7
CASSYDGSYEQYF
TGTGCCAGCAGTTACGACGGGAGCTACGAGCAGTACTTC
>-|TRBD2|TRBV11-1|TRBJ2-7
CASRGLAAYEQYF
TGTGCCAGCAGAGGGCTAGCGGCCTACGAGCAGTACTTC
>many|TRBD1|TRBV12-3/TRBV12-4|TRBJ2-1
CASIRDRAYNEQFF
TGTGCCAGCATCCGGGACAGAGCCTACAATGAGCAGTTCTTC
>many|TRBD2|TRBV20-1|TRBJ2-1
CSARIAGKYNEQFF
TGCAGTGCTAGAATAGCGGGAAAATACAATGAGCAGTTCTTC
>-|TRBD2|TRBV4-3|TRBJ2-1
CASSQAAGGPYEQFF
TGCGCCAGCAGCCAAGCAGCGGGAGGGCCCTATGAGCAGTTCTTC
>-|-|TRBV6-4|TRBJ2-7
CASSVARGYEQYF
TGTGCCAGCAGTGTCGCCAGGGGCTACGAGCAGTACTTC
>-|-|TRBV7-9|TRBJ2-3
CASSLGATGSTDTQYF
TGTGCCAGCAGCTTAGGTGCGACGGGAAGCACAGATACGCAGTATTTT
>few|TRBD1|TRBV7-9|TRBJ2-3
CASTYRGDTDTQYF
TGTGCCAGCACCTACAGGGGGGACACAGATACGCAGTATTTT
>many|-|TRBV12-3/TRBV12-4|TRBJ1-1
CASSLAFEAFF
TGTGCCAGCAGTTTAGCGTTTGAAGCTTTCTTT
>-|TRBD1|TRBV4-3|TRBJ1-2
CASSLDRDDGYTF
TGCGCCAGCAGCTTAGACAGGGATGATGGCTACACCTTC
>few|-|TRBV4-1|TRBJ2-7
CASSLSARASYEQYF
TGCGCCAGCAGCTTATCGGCCAGGGCCTCCTACGAGCAGTACTTC
>-|TRBD2|TRBV20-1|TRBJ2-1
CSARGTGLAGYNEQFF
TGCAGTGCTAGAGGAACCGGACTAGCGGGTTACAATGAGCAGTTCTTC
>many|-|TRBV12-3/TRBV12-4|TRBJ1-3
CASSLNSGNTIYF
TGTGCCAGCAGTTTAAACTCTGGAAACACCATATATTTT
>-|-|TRBV6-1|TRBJ2-2
CASSPILSAGELFF
TGTGCCAGCAGCCCAATCTTAAGCGCCGGGGAGCTGTTTTTT
>few|-|TRBV20-1|TRBJ2-3
CSAVRGDLTDTQYF
TGCAGTGCTGTCCGCGGGGACCTCACAGATACGCAGTATTTT
>few|-|TRBV12-3/TRBV12-4|TRBJ1-1
CASSLLAEAFF
TGTGCCAGCAGTTTATTGGCGGAAGCTTTCTTT
>few|-|TRBV11-2|TRBJ2-2
CASSLQLGGVGELFF
TGTGCCAGCAGCCTCCAACTTGGCGGGGTCGGGGAGCTGTTTTTT
>-|-|TRBV3-1|TRBJ2-3
CASSQIGGAPDTQYF
TGTGCCAGCAGCCAGATAGGAGGGGCGCCAGATACGCAGTATTTT
>-|-|TRBV4-1|TRBJ1-5
CASSPTPGYEPQHF
TGCGCCAGCAGCCCTACCCCAGGGTATGAGCCCCAGCATTTT
>-|-|TRBV20-1|TRBJ1-2
CSADPVGYGYTF
TGCAGTGCTGACCCCGTGGGCTATGGCTACACCTTC
>-|-|TRBV20-1|TRBJ1-5
CSARDRSSQHF
TGCAGTGCTAGAGATCGGAGTTCCCAGCATTTT
>many|TRBD1|TRBV10-3|TRBJ2-5
CAIGTEYQETQYF
TGTGCCATCGGGACAGAGTACCAAGAGACCCAGTACTTC
>few|-|TRBV27|TRBJ2-1
CASSLGRERVEQFF
TGTGCCAGCAGTTTGGGCAGGGAGAGGGTTGAGCAGTTCTTC
>-|TRBD1|TRBV29-1|TRBJ1-2
CSAGDSSGYTF
TGCAGCGCTGGGGACAGTTCTGGCTACACCTTC
>-|-|TRBV24-1|TRBJ2-1
CATSDTDTYNEQFF
TGTGCCACCAGTGACACCGACACCTACAATGAGCAGTTCTTC
>few|TRBD1|TRBV6-1|TRBJ1-4
CASKRQGGFGTNEKLFF
TGTGCCAGCAAGAGACAGGGGGGGTTCGGGACTAATGAAAAACTGTTTTTT
>-|-|TRBV2|TRBJ2-3
CASSDQADTQYF
TGTGCCAGCAGTGATCAAGCAGATACGCAGTATTTT
>few|-|TRBV4-3|TRBJ1-1
CASSQGTTGFTEAFF
TGCGCCAGCAGCCAAGGGACAACTGGGTTCACTGAAGCTTTCTTT
>once|-|TRBV5-6|TRBJ1-1
CASSDGQMNTEAFF
TGTGCCAGCAGCGACGGACAGATGAACACTGAAGCTTTCTTT
>-|-|TRBV5-1|TRBJ1-1
CASSLAAGVGTEAFF
TGCGCCAGCAGCTTAGCGGCAGGGGTAGGCACTGAAGCTTTCTTT
>-|TRBD1|TRBV20-1|TRBJ2-5
CSARDRDRAPQETQYF
TGCAGTGCTAGGGACCGGGACAGGGCCCCACAAGAGACCCAGTACTTC
>-|-|TRBV12-3/TRBV12-4|TRBJ2-7
CASSHPWGGEQYF
TGTGCCAGCAGTCACCCCTGGGGCGGCGAGCAGTACTTC
>few|-|TRBV10-3|TRBJ2-5
CAISRGQETQYF
TGTGCCATCAGTCGGGGGCAAGAGACCCAGTACTTC
>many|-|TRBV15|TRBJ2-3
CATRNFADTQYF
TGTGCCACCAGAAATTTTGCAGATACGCAGTATTTT
>few|-|TRBV20-1|TRBJ2-5
CSAIQETQYF
TGCAGTGCTATACAAGAGACCCAGTACTTC
>-|-|TRBV15|TRBJ1-2
CATSRDVGARYGYTF
TGTGCCACCAGCAGAGATGTAGGGGCGCGATATGGCTACACCTTC
>few|TRBD2|TRBV29-1|TRBJ2-7
CSVEETTSGNEQYF
TGCAGCGTTGAGGAGACGACTAGCGGCAACGAGCAGTACTTC
>many|TRBD1|TRBV29-1|TRBJ2-5
CSVGGRGTTETQYF
TGCAGCGTTGGGGGCAGGGGGACCACGGAGACCCAGTACTTC
>many|-|TRBV12-3/TRBV12-4|TRBJ1-1
CASNPGITEAFF
TGTGCCAGCAACCCAGGGATTACTGAAGCTTTCTTT